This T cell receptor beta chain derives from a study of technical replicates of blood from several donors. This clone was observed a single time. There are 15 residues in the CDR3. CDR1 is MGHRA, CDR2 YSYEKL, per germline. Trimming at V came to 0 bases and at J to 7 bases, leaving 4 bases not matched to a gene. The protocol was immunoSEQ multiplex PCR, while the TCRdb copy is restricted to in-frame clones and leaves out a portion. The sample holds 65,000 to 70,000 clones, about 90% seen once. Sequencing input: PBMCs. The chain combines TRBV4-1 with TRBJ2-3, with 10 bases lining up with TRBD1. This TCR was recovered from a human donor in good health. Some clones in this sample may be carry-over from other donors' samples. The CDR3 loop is CASSQDRQGAYTQYF. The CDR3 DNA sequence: TGCGCCAGCAGCCAAGATAGACAGGGGGCTTATACGCAGTATTTT.